These T cell receptor beta chains were read from a single sample in a study of beta chain features in type 1 diabetes. Produced via immunoSEQ multiplex PCR; TCRdb's table is partial and in-frame only. Seen here are about 340,000 clones, around an eighth observed once, and the top ten hold about 0.016%. The sequenced sample consisted of naive CD4+ T cells from blood. These receptors were taken from a woman aged 18-29 years with type 1 diabetes. The CDR3 runs from the conserved cysteine through the conserved F or W. Each record gives: J gene, V gene, D gene, clone size, CDR3 protein, CDR3 DNA. The D gene is left open where the match is weak. Some rows have no size entry. The others give once, few or many, or a class for an expanded clone.

J: TRBJ1-2
V: TRBV19
D: NA
size: NA
CDR3: CASSIGPGAGYGYTF
DNA: TGTGCCAGTAGTATCGGTCCAGGGGCGGGCTATGGCTACACCTTC

J: TRBJ2-7
V: TRBV27
D: TRBD2
size: NA
CDR3: CASSLAGGPYEQYF
DNA: TGTGCCAGCAGTTTGGCGGGAGGGCCGTACGAGCAGTACTTC

J: TRBJ2-6
V: TRBV9
D: TRBD1
size: NA
CDR3: CASSGRTGLLTGANVLTF
DNA: TGTGCCAGCAGCGGAAGGACAGGGTTGCTTACTGGGGCCAACGTCCTGACTTTC

J: TRBJ2-1
V: TRBV4-2
D: NA
size: NA
CDR3: CASSQDESQGYNEQFF
DNA: TGTGCCAGCAGCCAAGACGAGAGTCAGGGGTACAATGAGCAGTTCTTC

J: TRBJ2-3
V: TRBV5-1
D: TRBD2
size: NA
CDR3: CASSSGLAGHTDTQYF
DNA: TGCGCCAGCAGCTCCGGACTAGCGGGACACACAGATACGCAGTATTTT

J: TRBJ2-2
V: TRBV30
D: TRBD1
size: NA
CDR3: CAWSVRGTGYGGELFF
DNA: TGTGCCTGGAGTGTACGAGGGACAGGGTACGGCGGGGAGCTGTTTTTT

J: TRBJ1-1
V: TRBV18
D: NA
size: NA
CDR3: CASSLRNAEAFF
DNA: TGTGCCAGCTCCCTGAGGAACGCTGAAGCTTTCTTT

J: TRBJ2-1
V: TRBV5-4
D: NA
size: NA
CDR3: CASRLDHNEQFF
DNA: TGTGCCAGCAGACTAGACCACAATGAGCAGTTCTTC

J: TRBJ1-1
V: TRBV4-3
D: NA
size: few
CDR3: CASSQEESRPNTEAFF
DNA: TGCGCCAGCAGCCAAGAGGAGTCCAGACCAAACACTGAAGCTTTCTTT

J: TRBJ2-1
V: TRBV15
D: TRBD1
size: few
CDR3: CATSGVPTGGRGEQFF
DNA: TGTGCCACCAGCGGGGTTCCGACAGGGGGCCGGGGTGAGCAGTTCTTC

J: TRBJ2-5
V: TRBV7-8
D: NA
size: NA
CDR3: CASSPGQLGGQETQYF
DNA: TGTGCCAGCAGCCCGGGACAGTTGGGAGGACAAGAGACCCAGTACTTC

J: TRBJ2-1
V: TRBV2
D: TRBD1
size: few
CDR3: CASNFNRGGHNEQFF
DNA: TGTGCCAGCAACTTCAACAGGGGTGGACACAATGAGCAGTTCTTC

J: TRBJ1-1
V: TRBV30
D: NA
size: few
CDR3: CAWSKPMNTEAFF
DNA: TGTGCCTGGAGTAAGCCCATGAACACTGAAGCTTTCTTT

J: TRBJ1-4
V: TRBV2
D: TRBD1
size: NA
CDR3: CASMGTGREKLFF
DNA: TGTGCCAGCATGGGGACAGGTCGGGAAAAACTGTTTTTT

J: TRBJ2-2
V: TRBV7-9
D: NA
size: NA
CDR3: CASSLDFSGELFF
DNA: TGTGCCAGCAGCTTAGACTTCTCGGGGGAGCTGTTTTTT

J: TRBJ1-1
V: TRBV28
D: NA
size: NA
CDR3: CASSLRLNSHTEAFF
DNA: TGTGCCAGCAGTTTACGGTTGAACAGCCACACTGAAGCTTTCTTT

J: TRBJ2-7
V: TRBV28
D: TRBD1
size: NA
CDR3: CASSTLPGTGGVEQYF
DNA: TGTGCCAGCAGTACCCTCCCCGGGACAGGGGGAGTGGAGCAGTACTTC

J: TRBJ1-2
V: TRBV7-9
D: TRBD1
size: few
CDR3: CASSLGQGWGYTF
DNA: TGTGCCAGCAGCCTTGGACAGGGTTGGGGCTACACCTTC

J: TRBJ2-3
V: TRBV7-6
D: NA
size: NA
CDR3: CASSQGLHTDTQYF
DNA: TGTGCCAGCAGCCAGGGACTTCACACAGATACGCAGTATTTT

J: TRBJ2-5
V: TRBV4-1
D: TRBD2
size: few
CDR3: CASSHGTSGTQYF
DNA: TGCGCCAGCAGTCACGGGACTAGCGGCACCCAGTACTTC

J: TRBJ1-2
V: TRBV25-1
D: NA
size: few
CDR3: CASSSVTYGYTF
DNA: TGTGCCAGCAGTTCAGTCACCTATGGCTACACCTTC

J: TRBJ1-1
V: TRBV12-5
D: TRBD1
size: NA
CDR3: CASGLGQGRTFF
DNA: TGTGCTAGTGGTCTCGGACAGGGACGGACTTTCTTT

J: TRBJ2-1
V: TRBV4-1
D: TRBD2
size: few
CDR3: CASSTPWASGSYNEQFF
DNA: TGCGCCAGCAGCACACCCTGGGCTAGCGGGAGTTACAATGAGCAGTTCTTC

J: TRBJ1-4
V: TRBV6-5
D: TRBD1
size: NA
CDR3: CASSYSGGKGEKLFF
DNA: TGTGCCAGCAGTTACTCAGGGGGCAAGGGTGAAAAACTGTTTTTT

J: TRBJ2-1
V: TRBV11-2
D: NA
size: few
CDR3: CASSLGWGRLYNEQFF
DNA: TGTGCCAGCAGCTTAGGGTGGGGGAGGCTCTACAATGAGCAGTTCTTC

J: TRBJ1-1
V: TRBV29-1
D: NA
size: few
CDR3: CSGTQGLNTEAFF
DNA: TGCAGCGGAACGCAGGGACTAAACACTGAAGCTTTCTTT

J: TRBJ2-2
V: TRBV15
D: NA
size: few
CDR3: CATSRVRGTGELFF
DNA: TGTGCCACCAGCAGAGTGCGGGGCACCGGGGAGCTGTTTTTT

J: TRBJ2-3
V: TRBV27
D: NA
size: few
CDR3: CASSHIQGTRGTDTQYF
DNA: TGTGCCAGCAGCCATATACAGGGAACTCGGGGCACAGATACGCAGTATTTT

J: TRBJ2-3
V: TRBV7-3
D: NA
size: few
CDR3: CASSLTPLADTQYF
DNA: TGTGCCAGCAGCTTAACCCCCCTCGCAGATACGCAGTATTTT

J: TRBJ1-3
V: TRBV7-2
D: NA
size: NA
CDR3: CASSLFTRDTIYF
DNA: TGTGCCAGCAGCCTCTTCACTCGGGACACCATATATTTT

J: TRBJ2-6
V: TRBV15
D: NA
size: NA
CDR3: CATSRAEGRVAGANVLTF
DNA: TGTGCCACCAGCAGAGCGGAGGGAAGGGTTGCTGGGGCCAACGTCCTGACTTTC

J: TRBJ2-6
V: TRBV5-5
D: TRBD1
size: NA
CDR3: CASSLHGTGVFGANVLTF
DNA: TGTGCCAGCAGCTTGCATGGGACAGGGGTCTTTGGGGCCAACGTCCTGACTTTC

J: TRBJ2-3
V: TRBV15
D: TRBD2
size: NA
CDR3: CATSRDSGASTDTQYF
DNA: TGTGCCACCAGCAGAGATAGCGGGGCTAGCACAGATACGCAGTATTTT

J: TRBJ2-3
V: TRBV30
D: TRBD2
size: once
CDR3: CAWNPIGLAGGGDTQYF
DNA: TGTGCCTGGAACCCCATAGGGCTAGCGGGAGGTGGGGATACGCAGTATTTT

J: TRBJ2-1
V: TRBV11-2
D: TRBD2
size: NA
CDR3: CASSPLGLAGGAAYNEQFF
DNA: TGTGCCAGCAGCCCACTGGGACTAGCGGGAGGGGCGGCCTACAATGAGCAGTTCTTC

J: TRBJ2-7
V: TRBV29-1
D: NA
size: few
CDR3: CSVELDTYEQYF
DNA: TGCAGCGTTGAATTAGACACCTACGAGCAGTACTTC

J: TRBJ1-5
V: TRBV19
D: NA
size: NA
CDR3: CASTNYWGGNQPQHF
DNA: TGTGCCAGTACCAACTACTGGGGCGGAAATCAGCCCCAGCATTTT

J: TRBJ1-1
V: TRBV18
D: TRBD1
size: few
CDR3: CASSSDRGYMNTEAFF
DNA: TGTGCCAGCTCGTCGGACAGGGGATACATGAACACTGAAGCTTTCTTT

J: TRBJ1-2
V: TRBV6-5
D: TRBD1
size: few
CDR3: CASSYSNRGDYGYTF
DNA: TGTGCCAGCAGTTACTCTAACAGGGGAGACTATGGCTACACCTTC

J: TRBJ2-3
V: TRBV7-8
D: TRBD1
size: NA
CDR3: CASSLKSLWDRGIDTQYF
DNA: TGTGCCAGCAGCTTAAAGAGCCTGTGGGACAGGGGGATAGATACGCAGTATTTT

J: TRBJ2-5
V: TRBV7-2
D: TRBD2
size: few
CDR3: CASSPGLAGGLETQYF
DNA: TGTGCCAGCAGCCCCGGTCTAGCGGGAGGGCTGGAGACCCAGTACTTC

J: TRBJ2-1
V: TRBV6-5
D: NA
size: few
CDR3: CASSNRGEQFF
DNA: TGTGCCAGCAGCAACCGGGGTGAGCAGTTCTTC

J: TRBJ2-7
V: TRBV7-2
D: TRBD1
size: few
CDR3: CASNPGGTGIREQYF
DNA: TGTGCCAGCAACCCGGGTGGGACAGGGATTCGCGAGCAGTACTTC

J: TRBJ1-1
V: TRBV5-1
D: TRBD1
size: few
CDR3: CASSGQPMNTEAFF
DNA: TGCGCCAGCTCGGGACAGCCGATGAACACTGAAGCTTTCTTT

J: TRBJ2-5
V: TRBV7-8
D: TRBD2
size: few
CDR3: CASSLYTSGYQETQYF
DNA: TGTGCCAGCAGCTTATACACTAGCGGGTACCAAGAGACCCAGTACTTC

J: TRBJ2-1
V: TRBV18
D: TRBD2
size: few
CDR3: CASSPRLAEISNEQFF
DNA: TGTGCCAGCTCACCTCGACTAGCGGAGATCAGCAATGAGCAGTTCTTC

J: TRBJ1-5
V: TRBV28
D: NA
size: NA
CDR3: CASRPGGGGNQPQHF
DNA: TGTGCCAGCAGGCCCGGGGGGGGTGGCAATCAGCCCCAGCATTTT

J: TRBJ1-5
V: TRBV6-5
D: TRBD1
size: few
CDR3: CASSPRTGLNQPQHF
DNA: TGTGCCAGCAGTCCCAGGACAGGGCTTAATCAGCCCCAGCATTTT

J: TRBJ2-1
V: TRBV27
D: TRBD1
size: few
CDR3: CASSRDRDSRGQFF
DNA: TGTGCCAGCTCCCGCGACAGGGACAGTCGCGGGCAGTTCTTC

J: TRBJ2-1
V: TRBV11-2
D: TRBD2
size: few
CDR3: CASSPRDPGLAVEQFF
DNA: TGTGCCAGCAGCCCCCGAGACCCCGGACTAGCGGTTGAGCAGTTCTTC

J: TRBJ2-7
V: TRBV5-6
D: NA
size: few
CDR3: CASSLVGEGSYEQYF
DNA: TGTGCCAGCAGCTTGGTCGGTGAGGGATCTTACGAGCAGTACTTC

J: TRBJ2-5
V: TRBV5-1
D: TRBD1
size: NA
CDR3: CASSFGQGNQETQYF
DNA: TGCGCCAGCAGCTTCGGACAGGGCAACCAAGAGACCCAGTACTTC

J: TRBJ2-5
V: TRBV30
D: NA
size: few
CDR3: CAWSAARETQYF
DNA: TGTGCCTGGAGCGCCGCCCGGGAGACCCAGTACTTC

J: TRBJ2-2
V: TRBV21-1
D: NA
size: few
CDR3: CASSNRQIGELFF
DNA: TGTGCCAGCAGCAACCGCCAGATTGGGGAGCTGTTTTTT

J: TRBJ1-2
V: TRBV9
D: TRBD1
size: NA
CDR3: CASSVVSGGGYTF
DNA: TGTGCCAGCAGCGTAGTGTCAGGGGGTGGCTACACCTTC

J: TRBJ1-4
V: TRBV23-1
D: NA
size: NA
CDR3: CASSQPIPRAGEKLFF
DNA: TGCGCCAGCAGTCAACCAATTCCCAGGGCTGGGGAAAAACTGTTTTTT

J: TRBJ2-1
V: TRBV7-9
D: TRBD2
size: few
CDR3: CASSLGSGGYNEQFF
DNA: TGTGCCAGCAGCTTAGGTAGCGGGGGATACAATGAGCAGTTCTTC